The present T cell receptor beta chain was sequenced within a study of breast tumors, draining lymph nodes, adjacent tissues. Study-level points and caveats: Tumor TCR diversity was below lymph nodes but above nontumor tissue. Findings are consistent with lymph node origin and intratumoral expansion of most tumor T cells. Compared with basal-like, luminal-like tumors shared significantly more repertoire with nontumor tissue.

Breast cancer patients provided tissue from their axillary draining lymph nodes. CDR3 size: 17 residues. Germline values: CDR1 MGHDK, CDR2 SYGVNS. V shed 2 bases and J 6 bases; nucleotides not matched to a gene: 12. This clonotype was detected ten times or more. Its antigen is currently unknown. TCRdb passed the multiplex PCR reads through MiXCR, listing each CDR3 protein once. The sample records approximately 280,000 distinct CDR3 sequences, 30% to 35% being singletons. The chain combines TRBV25-1 with TRBJ2-2; 7 bases line up with TRBD2. Sequencing input: axillary lymph node tissue. The sequence was obtained from a female donor with breast cancer. Some clones in this sample may be carry-over from other donors' samples. The CDR3 protein is CASSEPRRIREAGELFF. Written as DNA, the CDR3 is TGTGCCAGCAGTGAACCCCGAAGAATCCGGGAGGCCGGGGAGCTGTTTTTT.